This T cell receptor (beta chain) was sequenced in a study of shared clonotypes between healthy human individuals. It was CD45RO-negative cells, positively selected for CCR7, that made up naive CD8 cells, with terminally differentiated effector memory CD45RA+ cells excluded. This table comes from immunoSEQ multiplex PCR, and its TCRdb copy is limited to in-frame clones, with some not included. The profile shows around 2.1 million clones, approximately 94% of them singletons. Germline CDR1 reads LNHNV; CDR2 reads YYDKDF (reference sequence). The CDR3 runs 13 residues. The specimen sequenced was naive CD8+ T cells from PBMCs. The chain couples TRBV15 to TRBJ2-7; the match to TRBD1 covers 7 bases. This TCR derives from a man younger than 30 in good health. Some clones in this sample may be carry-over from other donors' samples. DNA for the CDR3: TGTGCTACAAGACGGGACAGTTCCTACGAGCAGTACTTC. As protein: CATRRDSSYEQYF.